The rows below give T cell receptor beta chains drawn from one sample of a study of T-cell reconstitution after alpha-beta-depleted transplantation in children. Via MiXCR, TCRdb re-called the PCR reads, giving one row per CDR3 protein. The data contain approximately 1,000,000 distinct CDR3 sequences, about 29% of them seen just once; the ten biggest clones take up around 30%. The sequences come from PBMCs, mostly from graft donor cells, collected 360 days after TCRalphabeta/CD19-depleted stem cell transplant. These receptors were taken from a boy younger than two who had a stem cell transplant for SCID, so the T cells may come from the graft donor. Both conserved end residues are trimmed from each CDR3. Each record gives: CDR3 protein, CDR3 length, J gene, clone size, V gene. Not all rows give a size; the values are once, few, many and, for expanded clones, a class.

CDR3aa: ASSLGTLNSPLH; len: 12; j_gene: TRBJ1-6; abundance: few; v_gene: TRBV7-9
CDR3aa: SAGWDSQETQY; len: 11; j_gene: TRBJ2-5; abundance: few; v_gene: TRBV20-1
CDR3aa: SASSGGGVYNEQF; len: 13; j_gene: TRBJ2-1; abundance: NA; v_gene: TRBV20-1
CDR3aa: ASSPVSSGQETQY; len: 13; j_gene: TRBJ2-5; abundance: few; v_gene: TRBV6-1
CDR3aa: ASSLDGGVSTTEAF; len: 14; j_gene: TRBJ1-1; abundance: NA; v_gene: TRBV5-1
CDR3aa: ASSLVQSSTF; len: 10; j_gene: TRBJ1-1; abundance: few; v_gene: TRBV7-9
CDR3aa: ASSLANLDSWKIGNYNEQF; len: 19; j_gene: TRBJ2-1; abundance: NA; v_gene: TRBV5-1
CDR3aa: ASSPSGAYYEQY; len: 12; j_gene: TRBJ2-7; abundance: few; v_gene: TRBV28
CDR3aa: ASKPRPFGSYEQY; len: 13; j_gene: TRBJ2-7; abundance: few; v_gene: TRBV6-1
CDR3aa: ASSLNRNTDTQY; len: 12; j_gene: TRBJ2-3; abundance: NA; v_gene: TRBV28
CDR3aa: ASSLEAVGEQY; len: 11; j_gene: TRBJ2-7; abundance: NA; v_gene: TRBV5-1
CDR3aa: SASVAHGQF; len: 9; j_gene: TRBJ2-1; abundance: NA; v_gene: TRBV20-1
CDR3aa: ASSLAIQSDEQY; len: 12; j_gene: TRBJ2-7; abundance: few; v_gene: TRBV7-6
CDR3aa: SVATPTGGRSCNSPLH; len: 16; j_gene: TRBJ1-6; abundance: NA; v_gene: TRBV29-1
CDR3aa: ASSVSLSYEQY; len: 11; j_gene: TRBJ2-7; abundance: NA; v_gene: TRBV27
CDR3aa: ASSLRTGFSPLH; len: 12; j_gene: TRBJ1-6; abundance: NA; v_gene: TRBV5-1
CDR3aa: ASSQGQGSDTQY; len: 12; j_gene: TRBJ2-3; abundance: NA; v_gene: TRBV4-3
CDR3aa: ASSLAGQGTGELF; len: 13; j_gene: TRBJ2-2; abundance: few; v_gene: TRBV5-1
CDR3aa: ASSMGQPNQPQH; len: 12; j_gene: TRBJ1-5; abundance: few; v_gene: TRBV19
CDR3aa: ASRQTWGLGANVLT; len: 14; j_gene: TRBJ2-6; abundance: NA; v_gene: TRBV28
CDR3aa: SVEWVSAEWSTDTQY; len: 15; j_gene: TRBJ2-3; abundance: NA; v_gene: TRBV29-1
CDR3aa: ASSPGGGPRTDTQY; len: 14; j_gene: TRBJ2-3; abundance: NA; v_gene: TRBV7-2
CDR3aa: SASKTNEKLF; len: 10; j_gene: TRBJ1-4; abundance: few; v_gene: TRBV20-1
CDR3aa: ASSFLRPGTGSSYEQY; len: 16; j_gene: TRBJ2-7; abundance: few; v_gene: TRBV7-8
CDR3aa: ASSWGAQSYTEAF; len: 13; j_gene: TRBJ1-1; abundance: NA; v_gene: TRBV5-4
CDR3aa: ASSWGRGDEQF; len: 11; j_gene: TRBJ2-1; abundance: NA; v_gene: TRBV12-3/TRBV12-4
CDR3aa: ASSQIPSTGKETQY; len: 14; j_gene: TRBJ2-5; abundance: NA; v_gene: TRBV18
CDR3aa: ASSLVSGGTQY; len: 11; j_gene: TRBJ2-5; abundance: few; v_gene: TRBV28
CDR3aa: ASSPYLAGPSSYNEQF; len: 16; j_gene: TRBJ2-1; abundance: NA; v_gene: TRBV18
CDR3aa: ASSARGSSYNEQF; len: 13; j_gene: TRBJ2-1; abundance: NA; v_gene: TRBV11-2
CDR3aa: ASTSSAEAF; len: 9; j_gene: TRBJ1-1; abundance: few; v_gene: TRBV12-3/TRBV12-4
CDR3aa: SALSRSNEQF; len: 10; j_gene: TRBJ2-1; abundance: NA; v_gene: TRBV20-1
CDR3aa: ASSSRSIPHGYT; len: 12; j_gene: TRBJ1-2; abundance: NA; v_gene: TRBV12-3/TRBV12-4
CDR3aa: SVEGGREPRTQY; len: 12; j_gene: TRBJ2-5; abundance: NA; v_gene: TRBV29-1
CDR3aa: ASNWDGAYEQY; len: 11; j_gene: TRBJ2-7; abundance: NA; v_gene: TRBV12-3/TRBV12-4
CDR3aa: ASSLNAGAGDTQY; len: 13; j_gene: TRBJ2-3; abundance: NA; v_gene: TRBV7-3
CDR3aa: ASSFRGTGSPLH; len: 12; j_gene: TRBJ1-6; abundance: NA; v_gene: TRBV12-3/TRBV12-4
CDR3aa: ASSPTGFSSYGYT; len: 13; j_gene: TRBJ1-2; abundance: NA; v_gene: TRBV5-1
CDR3aa: ASSLSNTFYEQY; len: 12; j_gene: TRBJ2-7; abundance: NA; v_gene: TRBV27
CDR3aa: ASSLRGTSGAETQY; len: 14; j_gene: TRBJ2-5; abundance: NA; v_gene: TRBV5-1
CDR3aa: ASSNWGTGGTGANVLT; len: 16; j_gene: TRBJ2-6; abundance: NA; v_gene: TRBV11-2
CDR3aa: ASSWGDSIQETQY; len: 13; j_gene: TRBJ2-5; abundance: NA; v_gene: TRBV5-1
CDR3aa: ATRTGPEAF; len: 9; j_gene: TRBJ1-1; abundance: NA; v_gene: TRBV10-3
CDR3aa: ASSLGLALSLTDTQY; len: 15; j_gene: TRBJ2-3; abundance: NA; v_gene: TRBV7-2
CDR3aa: SAPTGGLRETQY; len: 12; j_gene: TRBJ2-5; abundance: few; v_gene: TRBV20-1
CDR3aa: ASSMGTQNTEAF; len: 12; j_gene: TRBJ1-1; abundance: NA; v_gene: TRBV19
CDR3aa: ASRPDRVTGEQF; len: 12; j_gene: TRBJ2-1; abundance: few; v_gene: TRBV5-5
CDR3aa: ASSQAPPSPSNEQF; len: 14; j_gene: TRBJ2-1; abundance: few; v_gene: TRBV4-3
CDR3aa: ATSRELGKPLSSSYEQY; len: 17; j_gene: TRBJ2-7; abundance: many; v_gene: TRBV15
CDR3aa: ATGEGYGNTIY; len: 11; j_gene: TRBJ1-3; abundance: NA; v_gene: TRBV10-3
CDR3aa: ASKDLGGKETQY; len: 12; j_gene: TRBJ2-5; abundance: few; v_gene: TRBV6-1
CDR3aa: ASSSSPGVNNEQF; len: 13; j_gene: TRBJ2-1; abundance: NA; v_gene: TRBV28
CDR3aa: ASSSVRQGVMNTEAF; len: 15; j_gene: TRBJ1-1; abundance: NA; v_gene: TRBV12-3/TRBV12-4
CDR3aa: AISGGQGAYEQF; len: 12; j_gene: TRBJ2-1; abundance: NA; v_gene: TRBV10-3
CDR3aa: ASSEFSEAF; len: 9; j_gene: TRBJ1-1; abundance: few; v_gene: TRBV25-1